This T cell receptor beta chain appears in the sequencing data of a study of blood T cell repertoires in COVID-19 (TCRdb year 2020). At the level of the whole study: Collaborator samples came from the United States, Italy and Spain and covered acute and convalescent phases of COVID-19. A freely available public database, intended as a resource for researchers studying the immune response to SARS-CoV-2, is where the repertoires were released. The prospective study material was composed of cDNA or gDNA derived from T cells, B-cell-depleted T cells, or PBMCs. Samples were obtained from the ongoing ImmuneRACE study (first 160 participants) and from over 1,000 subjects provided by 6 global collaborators. The sample metadata nearly always contained a de-identified subject ID, COVID-19 status, age in years and sex. Where available, HLA class I and class II types were obtained from metadata supplied by the sample provider rather than from assay-based typing. The dataset comprised deeply sampled blood TCRbeta repertoires from subjects exposed to, actively infected with, or recovered from COVID-19. Here is what the overall study found, with its caveats: The quantity of clinical and demographic metadata differed by source and by participant and was supplied without curation.

Collaborating institutions collected whole blood in K2EDTA tubes following their own protocols. For TCRbeta analysis, collaborators shipped samples as frozen whole blood, isolated PBMCs, or DNA extracted from either of those sample types. Spanning cysteine to phenylalanine, the CDR3 consists of 14 amino acids. Only the CDR3 region is kept as DNA, spanning 42 bases read in frame from base 1. From a lookup of the germline V gene (reference sequence), CDR1 and CDR2 are LNHDA and SQIVND. V is shortened by 5 bases, J by 8 bases, and the region joining them spans 15 bases. TCRbeta CDR3 regions were amplified from genomic DNA using the immunoSEQ Assay, a bias-controlled multiplex PCR. The original pipeline was this. The number of nucleated cells in each sample was estimated by amplification of reference gene primers within the assay. To quantify the absolute abundance of each unique TCRbeta CDR3 rearrangement, sequence reads were collapsed and filtered. For each sample, productive Simpson clonality was calculated by taking the square root of Simpson's diversity index across productive rearrangements. Drawn from immuneACCESS, this table holds only the in-frame rearrangements with V and J called that TCRdb kept. Clones are partly lost; checked studies trace under half to an unresolved V gene and leave the rest unexplained. The V and J calls and the clone size are those of that table, but D and trimming were determined from the DNA. The sample records fewer than 200,000 clones, more than 80% of which are singletons. The ten largest clonotypes hold about 7% of the sample.

Of note for this clone: The target of this receptor is not known. Per-nucleotide qualities are absent, and no much larger clonotype sits a single base away.

This receptor chain uses TRBV19 and TRBJ1-4; TRBD1 is a possible D gene, resting on 6 matching bases. The sequencing input was peripheral blood. This TCR was sampled from a human donor in a cohort sampled during active COVID-19. The CDR3: CASSLFAQGEKLFF. In nucleotide form, the sequence is TGTGCCAGTAGTTTATTTGCCCAGGGGGAAAAACTGTTTTTT.